This T cell receptor (beta chain) derives from a study of blood T cell repertoires in COVID-19. Overall study: Collection of acute and convalescent COVID-19 samples took place in the United States, Italy and Spain. T cells, B-cell-depleted T cells, or PBMCs provided the cDNA or gDNA that served as material.

Original handling: Counts of nucleated cells, estimated from reference gene primer amplification, were obtained. Sequencing was performed with immunoSEQ multiplex PCR; in TCRdb, only in-frame clones are kept and a portion is missing. That table is the source of V, J and clone size, and D and trimming were worked out from the DNA. The sample shows 300,000 to 450,000 clones, roughly 85% of them seen only once. The CDR3 runs to 16 residues. The germline gives CDR1 MNHEY, CDR2 SVGAGI. Deletions cut 1 base from V and 0 bases from J, with 7 bases between. The receptor was derived from a woman aged 18-29 years with acute or convalescent COVID-19. Sequencing used peripheral blood. The chain is built from TRBV6-5 and TRBJ2-6; no definite D call. DNA for the CDR3: TGTGCCAGCAGTTACTATATTAGCTCTGGGGCCAACGTCCTGACTTTC. This sequence encodes CASSYYISSGANVLTF.